Listed here are 15 T cell receptor beta chains from one sample, sequenced in a study of blood T cells in healthy people across ages (dated by TCRdb to the mid-2010s). The method was 5' RACE. The sequencer listed for this sample is Illumina HiSeq 2500. The second PCR ran for about 6 to 12 cycles and used a J-beta primer mix along with a sample-barcoded 5' primer. TCRdb trimmed public reads at Q25 via fastp, called clones via MiXCR and kept in-frame beta chains. Rows merge per CDR3 protein into single entries with the most common DNA and genes. Present in this sample are approximately 1.5 million distinct CDR3 sequences, around 40% of which were seen just once. Under 5% of the sample is held by the ten biggest clonotypes. Source material: blood. The receptors were gathered from a young woman in good health.

The chain joins TRBV9 to TRBJ1-4; D may be TRBD1 (6 bases). V lost 0 bases to trimming and J lost 7 bases, with 16 bases between them. Germline CDR1 and CDR2: SGDLS and YYNGEE. The CDR3 is 16 amino acids. The CDR3 DNA is TGTGCCAGCAGCGTAGATACAGGGAGTCCTAGTGAAAAACTGTTTTTT. Encoded protein: CASSVDTGSPSEKLFF. Full variable domain (rest looked up from reference TRBV9 and TRBJ1-4): DSGVTQTPKHLITATGQRVTLRCSPRSGDLSVYWYQQSLDQGLQFLIQYYNGEERAKGNILERFSAQQFPDLHSELNLSSLELGDSALYFCASSVDTGSPSEKLFFGSGTQLSVL.

This clonotype came up a few times. The V gene is TRBV7-9, the J gene TRBJ2-5; tentative D call: TRBD2 (6 bases). The CDR3 length is 15 residues. Trimming took off 0 bases at V and 2 bases at J, with 10 bases between the two ends. CDR1 is SEHNR, CDR2 FQNEAQ, per germline (reference sequence). The CDR3 spells CASSLASGIQETQYF. The CDR3 DNA is TGTGCCAGCAGCTTAGCTAGCGGCATACAAGAGACCCAGTACTTC.

The chain has TRBV7-2 and TRBJ2-5, with D maybe TRBD1 (5 bases). The CDR3 is made up of 14 amino acids. Germline CDR1 and CDR2: SGHTA and FQGNSA. The germline V and J ends were trimmed by 3 bases and 3 bases, with 11 bases remaining between them. In nucleotides, the CDR3 is TGTGCCAGCAGCTTCCTAGAGACAGAAGAGACCCAGTACTTC. Translating gives CASSFLETEETQYF.

This clonotype was counted only a few times. The chain recombines TRBV5-6 with TRBJ1-5; D is uncertain. Trimming removed 4 bases from V and 7 bases from J, with 18 bases in between. Germline CDR1 is SGHDT and CDR2 is YYEEEE. This CDR3 is 15 amino acids long. The CDR3 region has the DNA TGTGCCAGCAGCCATGGGGTTCTCGGAGAACAGCCCCAGCATTTT. Protein: CASSHGVLGEQPQHF. The whole variable domain, filled in from reference TRBV5-6 and TRBJ1-5, reads DAGVTQSPTHLIKTRGQQVTLRCSPKSGHDTVSWYQQALGQGPQFIFQYYEEEERQRGNFPDRFSGHQFPNYSSELNVNALLLGDSALYLCASSHGVLGEQPQHFGDGTRLSIL.

V and J are TRBV7-8 and TRBJ2-1; D unclear. Germline V gives CDR1 SGHVS, CDR2 FQNEAQ. The V and J ends lost 0 bases and 3 bases respectively, with 12 bases between them. The CDR3 is 16 amino acids. In DNA, the CDR3 is TGTGCCAGCAGCTTAGCGCGGCGGAGAGTCTACAATGAGCAGTTCTTC. This codes for CASSLARRRVYNEQFF.

This clonotype showed up just a few times. The chain is built from TRBV2 and TRBJ1-1; D is possibly TRBD1 (6 bases). The CDR3 spans 14 residues. Germline V gives CDR1 SNHLY, CDR2 FYNNEI. V was clipped by 6 bases and J by 2 bases, with 13 bases between them. In DNA form, the CDR3 reads TGTGCCAGCAGGACTAAGGGGGGCAACACTGAAGCTTTCTTT. Its protein product is CASRTKGGNTEAFF.

There are a few counts of this clonotype. The chain employs TRBV20-1 and TRBJ2-3; 9 bases fit TRBD2. The germline CDR1 and CDR2 sequences are DFQATT and SNEGSKA (reference sequence). The CDR3 has 16 residues. With V trimmed by 5 bases and J by 3 bases, 12 bases remained unmatched. CDR3 coding DNA: TGCAGTGCTGAAAAATCCGGGACTAGCATTACAGATACGCAGTATTTT. As protein: CSAEKSGTSITDTQYF.

The rearrangement joins TRBV12-3 or TRBV12-4 to TRBJ2-2; weak D call: TRBD1 (5 bases). The CDR3 loop spans 14 amino acids. The V and J ends lost 0 bases and 7 bases respectively, with 9 bases between them. The CDR3 DNA reads as TGTGCCAGCAGTTTAGCCAGGGCGAACGGGGAGCTGTTTTTT. It codes for CASSLARANGELFF.

V gene TRBV11-2 combines with J gene TRBJ2-7, with unresolved D. The CDR3 spans 14 residues. V was trimmed by 7 bases and J by 1 base, leaving 14 bases between them. The germline V gene has CDR1 SGHAT and CDR2 FQNNGV. The DNA of the CDR3 is TGTGCCAGCACCTCCCTTACCGTTTCCTACGAGCAGTACTTC. Protein: CASTSLTVSYEQYF.

The chain combines TRBV6-2 or TRBV6-3 with TRBJ2-7; the D is unclear. The CDR3 length is 13 residues. Germline CDR1 reads MNHEY; CDR2 reads SVGEGT. Trimming pared 2 bases from V and 6 bases from J, leaving 11 bases between. The CDR3 nucleotides read TGTGCCAGCAGTTACGGGCAGGCTAGCGAGCAGTACTTC. Translated: CASSYGQASEQYF.

The chain carries TRBV6-2 or TRBV6-3 and TRBJ1-2; TRBD1 agrees at 7 bases. The CDR3 totals 16 residues. With V trimmed by 2 bases and J by 2 bases, 8 bases remained unmatched. Looked up from germline, CDR1 is MNHEY and CDR2 is SVGEGT. The CDR3 bases are TGTGCCAGCAGTTACCTGAGGGGGACAGAAAACTATGGCTACACCTTC. This encodes CASSYLRGTENYGYTF.

The chain couples TRBV7-2 to TRBJ2-7; 9 nucleotides align to TRBD2. The germline V gene encodes CDR1 SGHTA and CDR2 FQGNSA. CDR3 length: 16 amino acids. Trimming took 5 bases from V and 4 from J; bases not matched to a gene: 12. In DNA form, the CDR3 reads TGTGCCAGCAGCACCCGCGGTAGCGGGAGTTCATACGAGCAGTACTTC. Protein sequence: CASSTRGSGSSYEQYF.

This chain uses TRBV7-2 with TRBJ1-1; D gene unclear. The V and J ends lost 5 bases and 4 bases respectively, with 11 bases between them. CDR3 length: 13 residues. Per the germline V gene, CDR1 is SGHTA and CDR2 is FQGNSA. CDR3 bases: TGTGCCAGCAGCGATAACCGGGGCACTGAAGCTTTCTTT. It encodes CASSDNRGTEAFF.

V usage is TRBV29-1 and J usage is TRBJ2-5; D is possibly TRBD1 (6 bases). V was trimmed by 3 bases and J by 0 bases, leaving 8 bases between them. The CDR3 sequence is 13 residues long. In germline, CDR1 is SQVTM, CDR2 ANQGSEA. The CDR3 loop is CSVEWTDQETQYF. The CDR3, as DNA: TGCAGCGTTGAGTGGACAGACCAAGAGACCCAGTACTTC.

The sample holds a few counts of this clonotype. The V gene is TRBV15, the J gene TRBJ2-1; either TRBD1 or TRBD2 may supply D (7 bases each). The ends were cut back, 4 bases at V and 4 bases at J, with 20 bases in the middle. Germline CDR1 reads LNHNV; CDR2 reads YYDKDF (reference sequence). The CDR3 covers 17 residues. CDR3 nucleotide sequence: TGTGCCACCAGCACCCGGGGGGCAGGGGGGTCTTACAATGAGCAGTTCTTC. Amino acids: CATSTRGAGGSYNEQFF.